This entry lists 26 T cell receptor beta chains sequenced from one sample in a study of blood T cell repertoires in COVID-19. This table comes from immunoSEQ multiplex PCR, and its TCRdb copy is limited to in-frame clones, with some not included. The top ten clones hold approximately 3% of a sample with some 280,000 clones, 86% of them seen once. The specimen was peripheral blood. These receptors were collected from a woman aged 25 to 39 with active or convalescent COVID-19.

This chain connects TRBV2 to TRBJ2-3; perhaps TRBD2 as D (5 bases). The CDR3 runs to 15 residues. Germline CDR1 and CDR2: SNHLY and FYNNEI. V lost 6 bases, J lost 1 base, and 14 bases lay in between. This chain's CDR3 is CASRGREWRTDTQYF. CDR3 coding DNA: TGTGCCAGCAGGGGGAGAGAATGGCGCACAGATACGCAGTATTTT.

The chain joins TRBV5-1 to TRBJ2-3, with D uncertain. Germline CDR1 and CDR2: SGHRS and YFSETQ. The CDR3 covers 18 residues. V lost 3 bases to trimming and J lost 0 bases, with 20 bases between them. CDR3 coding DNA: TGCGCCAGCAGCTGGGTCAAAAGCGACTTCCCTAGCACAGATACGCAGTATTTT. It yields the protein CASSWVKSDFPSTDTQYF.

This clone was found a few times. V is TRBV30 and J is TRBJ1-6, with 11 bases that match TRBD1. CDR1 and CDR2 from the germline V gene are GTSNPN and SVGIG (reference sequence). The CDR3 length is 13 residues. The V segment lost 8 bases and the J segment 10 bases; nucleotides outside the gene matches: 7. The CDR3 bases are TGTGCCAGCCGGGACAGGGGGGACTCACCCCTCCACTTT. Protein product: CASRDRGDSPLHF.

The V and J genes are TRBV7-9 and TRBJ1-2; no reliable D call. Deletions cut 4 bases from V and 5 bases from J, with 14 bases between. The CDR3 runs 14 residues. Looked up from germline, CDR1 is SEHNR and CDR2 is FQNEAQ (reference sequence). The DNA of the CDR3 is TGTGCCAGCAGCTCAAACACGGGAGGATATGGCTACACCTTC. It yields the protein CASSSNTGGYGYTF.

This chain connects TRBV27 to TRBJ1-2; D is ambiguous. This CDR3 contains 14 residues. Between the trimmed V and J ends, which lost 5 bases and 2 bases, there was a span of 12 bases. Germline V CDR1 and CDR2: MNHEY, SMNVEV (reference sequence). The CDR3 bases are TGTGCCAGCAGTCCCAAGCCCGGGAACTATGGCTACACCTTC. Translation: CASSPKPGNYGYTF.

The chain joins TRBV20-1 to TRBJ1-6; perhaps TRBD1 as D (5 bases). CDR1 and CDR2 (germline): DFQATT, SNEGSKA (reference sequence). The CDR3 length is 15 residues. V shed 3 bases and J shed 6 bases, with 15 bases lying between them. In DNA form, the CDR3 reads TGCAGTGCTAGTCCCAGTACTCAGGGTAATTCACCCCTCCACTTT. Protein product: CSASPSTQGNSPLHF.

V gene TRBV6-2 or TRBV6-3 combines with J gene TRBJ2-7, with D possibly TRBD2 on 7 matching bases. Trimming shortened V by 2 bases and J by 2 bases, and 10 bases separated the two germline ends. The CDR3 covers 14 residues. Germline V gives CDR1 MNHEY, CDR2 SVGEGT. This chain's CDR3 is CASSYRGATYEQYF. CDR3 nucleotide sequence: TGTGCCAGCAGTTACCGGGGGGCCACCTACGAGCAGTACTTC.

V usage is TRBV7-2 and J usage is TRBJ1-2, with TRBD1 as a possible D gene (6 bases). Germline CDR1 reads SGHTA; CDR2 reads FQGNSA. The CDR3 runs 15 residues. Trimming shortened V by 8 bases and J by 0 bases, and 16 bases separated the two germline ends. This CDR3 is CASGRGGLANYGYTF. In DNA form, the CDR3 reads TGTGCCAGCGGGAGAGGGGGTTTAGCTAACTATGGCTACACCTTC.

DNA for the CDR3: TGTGCCACCAGCAGAGTCGGAAGGAGCGGAAACACCGGGGAGCTGTTTTTT. Protein product: CATSRVGRSGNTGELFF. The rearrangement joins TRBV15 to TRBJ2-2; TRBD2 might be the D (5 bases). Germline loops: CDR1 LNHNV, CDR2 YYDKDF (reference sequence). V lost 1 base to trimming and J lost 2 bases, with 14 bases between them. The CDR3 totals 17 residues.

Remarks on this clone: Other DNA sequences in this specimen translate into the identical CDR3. The rearrangement joins TRBV3-1 (or the pseudogene TRBV3-2) to TRBJ1-6; D possibly corresponds to TRBD1 (6 bases). The CDR3 length is 14 residues. CDR1 LGHDT and CDR2 YNNKEL come from the germline V gene (reference sequence). V was clipped by 1 base and J by 8 bases, with 9 bases between them. The CDR3 reads CASSQGGRDSPLHF. The CDR3 DNA sequence: TGTGCCAGCAGCCAAGGGGGGCGCGATTCACCCCTCCACTTT.

V usage is TRBV7-2 and J usage is TRBJ1-6; 10 bases line up with TRBD1. Trimming at V came to 7 bases and at J to 6 bases, leaving 6 bases not matched to a gene. The CDR3 is 15 residues long. CDR1 is SGHTA and CDR2 is FQGNSA in the germline V gene. The CDR3 DNA reads TGTGCCAGCACCCTGACAGGGGGCAGTAATTCACCCCTCCACTTT. Residues: CASTLTGGSNSPLHF.

This chain joins TRBV19 and TRBJ1-1; D not resolved. Germline V CDR1 and CDR2: LNHDA, SQIVND (reference sequence). CDR3 length equals 15 residues. Trimming removed 6 bases at V and 0 bases at J, with 14 bases between. This CDR3 reads CASRTGSQMNTEAFF. The CDR3 coding sequence is TGTGCCAGTAGGACGGGGAGTCAGATGAACACTGAAGCTTTCTTT.

This chain uses TRBV6-5 with TRBJ1-4; 11 nucleotides line up with TRBD1. The CDR3 is made up of 14 amino acids. The ends lost 8 bases at V and 6 bases at J; junction bases unmatched: 5. Germline V lookup: CDR1 MNHEY, CDR2 SVGAGI. DNA of the CDR3: TGTGCCAGCTCTAGGGACAGGGGGGATGAAAAACTGTTTTTT. It encodes CASSRDRGDEKLFF.

This chain uses TRBV5-1 with TRBJ2-7; tentatively, D is TRBD2 (6 bases). The CDR3 is 13 amino acids. V lost 5 bases, J lost 2 bases, and 11 bases lay in between. Germline assignment: CDR1 SGHRS and CDR2 YFSETQ. CDR3 sequence (DNA): TGCGCCAGCAGTGGAGGGTCCCCCTACGAGCAGTACTTC. This codes for CASSGGSPYEQYF.

This chain connects TRBV6-2 or TRBV6-3 to TRBJ2-7, with D possibly matching TRBD2 (7 bases). Germline CDR1 reads MNHEY; CDR2 reads SVGEGT. Between the trimmed V and J ends, which lost 2 bases and 2 bases, there was a span of 16 bases. The CDR3 is 16 residues long. The CDR3 nucleotides read TGTGCCAGCAGTTACCCCCGAGGGGGGGGCACCTACGAGCAGTACTTC. Protein product: CASSYPRGGGTYEQYF.

The chain is built from TRBV28 and TRBJ1-2; D perhaps matches TRBD1 (5 bases). The CDR3 has 14 amino acids. Trimming stripped 2 bases from V and 8 bases from J, with 15 bases between. Germline assignment: CDR1 MDHEN and CDR2 SYDVKM. The CDR3, as DNA: TGTGCCAGCAGTTTACCAAGCAGGGCTGGAGGCTACACCTTC. It yields the protein CASSLPSRAGGYTF.

V and J are TRBV10-2 and TRBJ1-2; possibly TRBD1 for D (5 bases). Trimming pared 7 bases from V and 2 bases from J, leaving 8 bases between. Germline loops: CDR1 WSHSY, CDR2 SAAADI. The CDR3 runs to 12 residues. The CDR3: CASNQGNYGYTF. The DNA of the CDR3 is TGCGCCAGCAACCAGGGCAACTATGGCTACACCTTC.

CDR3 residues: CASGGQGDSHEQYF. Here the CDR3 DNA reads TGTGCCAGCGGCGGGCAGGGGGATTCCCACGAGCAGTACTTC. The chain couples TRBV28 to TRBJ2-7; TRBD1 matches 7 bases. Germline-derived CDR1 and CDR2 are MDHEN and SYDVKM. V dropped 8 bases and J dropped 5; count of bases not matched to a gene: 12. This CDR3 comprises 14 residues.

This chain links TRBV5-6 with TRBJ2-1; tentative D call: TRBD2 (6 bases). V shed 1 base and J shed 4 bases, with 12 bases lying between them. Germline V gene sequence: CDR1 SGHDT, CDR2 YYEEEE. CDR3 size: 15 residues. The CDR3 DNA is TGTGCCAGCAGCTTGTCGGAGGGGATTTACAATGAGCAGTTCTTC. Protein sequence: CASSLSEGIYNEQFF.

This clone is a singleton in its sample. V is TRBV30 and J is TRBJ2-3, with 8 positions matching TRBD1. Germline V gene data show CDR1 as GTSNPN and CDR2 as SVGIG (reference sequence). V trimming: 3 bases; J trimming: 4 bases; junction bases outside the gene matches: 6. The CDR3 runs 14 residues. The CDR3: CAWRAGGSPDTQYF. In DNA, the CDR3 is TGTGCCTGGAGGGCAGGGGGCTCCCCAGATACGCAGTATTTT.

This clone has more than one count but fewer than ten. The rearrangement uses TRBV27 and TRBJ2-7, with 11 bases identical to TRBD2. J gave up 6 bases and V 6 bases, and 4 bases lay outside the gene matches. CDR3 size: 13 residues. The germline gives CDR1 MNHEY, CDR2 SMNVEV (reference sequence). DNA for the CDR3: TGTGCCAGCAGAGGGACTAGCGGAACCGAGCAGTACTTC. Translating it yields CASRGTSGTEQYF.

The chain has TRBV18 and TRBJ2-1, with 13 bases fitting TRBD2. Unmatched junction bases numbered 1, after V lost 4 bases and J lost 4 bases. Germline lookup yields CDR1 KGHSH and CDR2 LQKENI. The CDR3 runs to 15 residues. CDR3 in DNA: TGTGCCAGCTCACTGGGACTAGCGGGGTACAATGAGCAGTTCTTC. Its protein is CASSLGLAGYNEQFF.

The V call is TRBV21-1, the J call TRBJ1-2; the DNA was not compared with TRBD1, the D call given in the table. TRBV21-1 is annotated as a pseudogene. The CDR3 consists of 15 residues. The CDR3 nucleotides read TGTGCCAGCAGCAAAGAGGACAGGGCTAACTATGGCTACACCTTC. Its translation: CASSKEDRANYGYTF.

CDR3 sequence (DNA): TGTGCCAGCAGCGTAGAGGGGGGGCAGGGCACAGATACGCAGTATTTT. This codes for CASSVEGGQGTDTQYF. The genes are TRBV9 and TRBJ2-3; tentative D call: TRBD2 (7 bases). The CDR3 spans 16 residues. V was pared by 0 bases and J by 1 base, with 12 bases between. Germline CDR1 reads SGDLS; CDR2 reads YYNGEE.

The chain's CDR3 is CASSDPAHRGGYTF. CDR3 nucleotide sequence: TGCGCCAGCAGCGACCCCGCGCATAGGGGTGGCTACACCTTC. The chain recombines TRBV10-2 with TRBJ1-2; possible D gene TRBD1, 5 bases. This CDR3 spans 14 amino acids. CDR1 WSHSY and CDR2 SAAADI come from the germline V gene. The V gene lost 6 bases and the J gene lost 7 bases, with 18 bases spanning the gap.

CDR3 sequence: CASSLARDGQAGRNEQFF. The CDR3 coding sequence is TGTGCCAGCAGCTTAGCGCGGGACGGCCAGGCAGGGAGGAATGAGCAGTTCTTC. V gene TRBV11-2 combines with J gene TRBJ2-1, with a possible D match to TRBD2 (6 bases). CDR1 is SGHAT, CDR2 FQNNGV, per germline. Trimming removed 1 base from V and 7 bases from J, with 23 bases in between. This CDR3 has 18 residues.